The 26 T cell receptor beta chains below come from one sample, sequenced in a study of shared clonotypes between healthy human individuals. Repertoires were generated with immunoSEQ multiplex PCR, while TCRdb's copy carries only in-frame clones and drops some. Of 1 million to 1.2 million clones in the sample, about 72% were seen once. Sequenced sample: memory CD4+ T cells from PBMCs. Subset meaning: CD45RA-negative fraction. Receptor source: a man in his late teens or twenties in good health. Some clones in this sample may be carry-over from other donors' samples.

This clone was counted at least ten times. This sequence joins TRBV18 and TRBJ2-3; D gene unclear. This CDR3 region has 15 residues. The V and J ends lost 1 base and 2 bases respectively, with 10 bases between them. Germline CDR1 reads KGHSH; CDR2 reads LQKENI. The DNA for the CDR3 is TGTGCCAGCTCACCACAACCTCCAGTCACAGATACGCAGTATTTT. Protein: CASSPQPPVTDTQYF.

This clone occurred a few times. This rearrangement joins TRBV6-6 to TRBJ2-7; 7 bases fit TRBD2. The ends lost 4 bases at V and 3 bases at J; junction bases unmatched: 6. CDR3 size: 14 residues. Germline CDR1 and CDR2: MNHNY and SVGAGI (reference sequence). CDR3 DNA: TGTGCCAGCAGTTTAGCCGGGGGGTTCTACGAGCAGTACTTC. As protein: CASSLAGGFYEQYF.

This clone was recorded only once. The rearrangement joins TRBV7-2 to TRBJ2-1; 8 bases fit TRBD2. Trimming at V came to 5 bases and at J to 2 bases, leaving 17 bases not matched to a gene. CDR3 size: 19 residues. Germline lookup yields CDR1 SGHTA and CDR2 FQGNSA. The CDR3 reads CASSPKILSLAGAYNEQFF. DNA of the CDR3: TGTGCCAGCAGCCCCAAGATTTTGTCTCTAGCGGGTGCCTACAATGAGCAGTTCTTC.

This chain joins TRBV11-2 and TRBJ2-5; TRBD2 matches 13 bases. Per the germline V gene, CDR1 is SGHAT and CDR2 is FQNNGV. Losses at the gene ends were 5 bases for V and 5 bases for J; bases not matched to a gene: 17. The CDR3 consists of 19 residues. In DNA, the CDR3 is TGTGCCAGCAGCCTCCTTTGGCCAGGGCAGACTAGCGGGGGGGAGACCCAGTACTTC. Translated, it gives CASSLLWPGQTSGGETQYF.

In this sample, this clone turned up a few times. The V gene is TRBV19, the J gene TRBJ1-1; 9 nucleotides align to TRBD1. V lost 4 bases and J lost 13; bases outside the gene matches: 10. This CDR3 is 13 amino acids long. The germline CDR1 and CDR2 sequences are LNHDA and SQIVND (reference sequence). The CDR3 reads CASSKGQGSRNFF. DNA of the CDR3: TGTGCCAGTAGTAAGGGACAGGGAAGTCGAAATTTCTTT.

The rearrangement uses TRBV11-1 and TRBJ2-1, with 12 nucleotides matching TRBD2. CDR3 length: 15 residues. With V trimmed by 1 base and J by 6 bases, 1 base remained unmatched. CDR1 SGHAT and CDR2 FQDESV come from the germline V gene (reference sequence). The CDR3 DNA reads as TGTGCCAGCAGCTTAGGGACTAGCGGGACCAATGAGCAGTTCTTC. It yields the protein CASSLGTSGTNEQFF.

The J gene is TRBJ2-7, the V gene TRBV4-3, with D possibly TRBD2 on 6 matching bases. Germline CDR1 reads LGHNA; CDR2 reads YSLEER. V lost 1 base and J lost 6, with 13 bases in between. The CDR3 has 14 amino acids. The CDR3 DNA reads TGCGCCAGCAGCCAAGTCGGGGGTCCTCGCGAGCAGTACTTC. Its protein product is CASSQVGGPREQYF.

The genes are TRBV4-1 and TRBJ1-2, with TRBD1 matching over 9 bases. Germline V gene data show CDR1 as MGHRA and CDR2 as YSYEKL. The CDR3 spans 15 residues. J gave up 7 bases and V 2 bases, and 8 bases lay outside the gene matches. DNA of the CDR3: TGCGCCAGCAGCCAACAAAAGTGGACAGGGGTTGGCTACACCTTC. Translated, it gives CASSQQKWTGVGYTF.

The chain recombines TRBV5-1 with TRBJ2-7, with TRBD2 matching over 9 bases. This CDR3 is built from 15 residues. Germline CDR1 and CDR2: SGHRS and YFSETQ. The V and J ends lost 2 bases and 0 bases, in that order; junction bases with no gene match: 3. The CDR3 region is CASSFVSGSSYEQYF. The CDR3 DNA is TGCGCCAGCAGCTTTGTTAGCGGGAGCTCCTACGAGCAGTACTTC.

About this clone: The identical CDR3 is also encoded by other nucleotide sequences in the sample. The gene calls are TRBV5-1 and TRBJ2-2; D ambiguous. The CDR3 covers 13 residues. Germline CDR1 SGHRS, CDR2 YFSETQ. V lost 1 base and J 4 bases, leaving 5 bases between the germline ends. The CDR3 sequence: CASSLSTTGELFF. In nucleotides, the CDR3 is TGCGCCAGCAGCTTGAGTACCACCGGGGAGCTGTTTTTT.

A single count supports this clone. The rearrangement links TRBV5-4 to TRBJ2-3, with D possibly matching TRBD2 (6 bases). The CDR3 runs to 16 residues. V dropped 2 bases and J dropped 1 base, with 14 bases sitting between them. Germline CDR1 is SGHNT and CDR2 is YYREEE (reference sequence). CDR3 region: CASSFLSGQGTDTQYF. CDR3 coding DNA: TGTGCCAGCAGCTTTCTAAGCGGGCAGGGCACAGATACGCAGTATTTT.

The chain links TRBV28 to TRBJ2-7, with no clear D. Germline CDR1 is MDHEN and CDR2 is SYDVKM. The germline V and J ends were trimmed by 6 bases and 0 bases, with 15 bases remaining between them. The CDR3 spans 15 residues. CDR3 nucleotide sequence: TGTGCCAGCAGATCCGGACGCTATAGCTCCTACGAGCAGTACTTC. This gives the protein CASRSGRYSSYEQYF.

The rearrangement links TRBV19 to TRBJ2-1, with 7 bases identical to TRBD2. The germline V gene encodes CDR1 LNHDA and CDR2 SQIVND (reference sequence). The CDR3 sequence is 15 residues long. V was pared by 3 bases and J by 5 bases, with 7 bases of the junction left unmatched. CDR3 DNA: TGTGCCAGTAGTATTACGCTAGCGGCCAACAATGAGCAGTTCTTC. Translation: CASSITLAANNEQFF.

V gene TRBV4-3 combines with J gene TRBJ1-3; D is undetermined. CDR3 length equals 16 residues. Germline CDR1 and CDR2: LGHNA and YSLEER. Between the trimmed V and J ends, which lost 0 bases and 2 bases, there was a span of 11 bases. CDR3 in DNA: TGCGCCAGCAGCCAAGATGCCGGGCGGACTGGAAACACCATATATTTT. Its translation: CASSQDAGRTGNTIYF.

The chain carries TRBV19 and TRBJ1-2, with 7 bases matching TRBD1. The V gene's germline CDR1 is LNHDA and CDR2 SQIVND (reference sequence). The V segment lost 5 bases and the J segment 6 bases; nucleotides outside the gene matches: 6. The CDR3 sequence is 13 residues long. DNA of the CDR3: TGTGCCAGTAGTTACAGGGGCCCCCATGGCTACACCTTC. This gives the protein CASSYRGPHGYTF.

This chain links TRBV28 with TRBJ2-5; D possibly corresponds to TRBD1 (6 bases). The CDR3 is 14 amino acids. Trimming pared 6 bases from V and 3 bases from J, leaving 14 bases between. Germline V CDR1 and CDR2: MDHEN, SYDVKM. DNA for the CDR3: TGTGCCAGCAGCCTAACAGGGAAAGAAGAGACCCAGTACTTC. This codes for CASSLTGKEETQYF.

The table lists this clone with a few counts. The CDR3 loop reads CASSESRGLYTEAFF. CDR3 in DNA: TGTGCCAGCAGTGAGTCGAGGGGCCTCTACACTGAAGCTTTCTTT. The chain employs TRBV25-1 and TRBJ1-1, with D tentatively TRBD1 (5 bases). Germline CDR1 MGHDK, CDR2 SYGVNS. This CDR3 spans 15 amino acids. V was cut by 3 bases and J by 3 bases, with 14 bases left in between.

The rearrangement links TRBV11-1 to TRBJ1-4; D is ambiguous. There are 16 residues in the CDR3. Germline CDR1 is SGHAT and CDR2 is FQDESV (reference sequence). Trimming left V 2 bases short and J 0 bases short, with 10 bases between. DNA of the CDR3: TGTGCCAGCAGCTTAAGGTCCGCTCCAACTAATGAAAAACTGTTTTTT. This gives the protein CASSLRSAPTNEKLFF. Filled out from reference TRBV11-1 and TRBJ1-4, the complete variable domain reads EAEVAQSPRYKITEKSQAVAFWCDPISGHATLYWYRQILGQGPELLVQFQDESVVDDSQLPKDRFSAERLKGVDSTLKIQPAELGDSAMYLCASSLRSAPTNEKLFFGSGTQLSVL.

This chain uses TRBV21-1 with TRBJ1-2; whether TRBD1, the table's D call, matches the DNA was not checked. TRBV21-1 is labeled a pseudogene. This CDR3 has 17 amino acids. The CDR3 loop is CASSIGTAPTGNYGYTF. CDR3 nucleotide sequence: TGTGCCAGCAGCATAGGAACTGCCCCAACAGGGAACTATGGCTACACCTTC.

There are a few counts of this clone. The chain uses TRBV5-6 and TRBJ2-1; D perhaps matches TRBD2 (5 bases). The CDR3 is 14 residues long. From germline, CDR1 is SGHDT and CDR2 YYEEEE. The V and J ends lost 4 bases and 9 bases respectively, with 17 bases between them. CDR3 in amino acids: CASSRNLGSGEQFF. The CDR3, as DNA: TGTGCCAGCAGCAGAAACCTAGGAAGCGGTGAGCAGTTCTTC.

Concerning this clone: Other DNA sequences in this sample translate to the same CDR3. The chain joins TRBV18 to TRBJ1-3; TRBD1 matches 7 bases. The CDR3 sequence is 15 residues long. Germline CDR1 reads KGHSH; CDR2 reads LQKENI. V gave up 3 bases and J gave up 0 bases; unmatched junction bases: 2. CDR3 protein: CASSPQGVSGNTIYF. The CDR3 bases are TGTGCCAGCTCACCTCAGGGGGTCTCTGGAAACACCATATATTTT.

CDR3 nucleotides: TGCGCCAGCACCCAGGGCCTGTTAATGAACACTGAAGCTTTCTTT. Translation: CASTQGLLMNTEAFF. This chain links TRBV4-3 with TRBJ1-1, with D maybe TRBD1 (5 bases). Germline CDR1 and CDR2: LGHNA and YSLEER. Trimming took 7 bases from V and 0 from J, leaving 15 bases between them. The length of the CDR3 is 15 residues.

J is TRBJ2-5 and V is TRBV5-1; D may match TRBD1 or TRBD2 (5 bases each). V was shortened by 5 bases and J by 7 bases, with 18 bases between the two germline ends. The germline V gene encodes CDR1 SGHRS and CDR2 YFSETQ. The length of the CDR3 is 14 residues. In DNA, the CDR3 is TGCGCCAGCAGTACCGAGGGGTCAATCGGGACCCAGTACTTC. The encoded protein is CASSTEGSIGTQYF.

The chain employs TRBV18 and TRBJ2-1; D not resolved. The CDR3 is made up of 12 amino acids. The germline V gene has CDR1 KGHSH and CDR2 LQKENI. V gave up 9 bases and J gave up 7 bases, with 13 bases separating them. The CDR3 region has the DNA TGTGCCAGTCTATTATGGGCAAATGAGCAGTTCTTC. Translated: CASLLWANEQFF.

This clone was counted once. V and J are TRBV28 and TRBJ2-3; D ambiguous. V was clipped by 7 bases and J by 2 bases, with 16 bases between them. The CDR3 length is 15 residues. From germline, CDR1 is MDHEN and CDR2 SYDVKM. CDR3 nucleotides: TGTGCCAGCATCCCCACCGGCTATCCCACAGATACGCAGTATTTT. Encoded protein: CASIPTGYPTDTQYF.

This clone was observed a few times. The chain is built from TRBV29-1 and TRBJ1-1, with 9 bases lining up with TRBD1. Looked up from germline, CDR1 is SQVTM and CDR2 is ANQGSEA. The CDR3 loop spans 10 amino acids. The CDR3 bases are TGCGGGACAGGGAATACTGAAGCTTTCTTT. Translation gives CGTGNTEAFF.